One TCR beta chain is described in this entry. The target antigen is unknown. The sample originates from a study of PD-1 blockade in classical Hodgkin lymphoma. Study-wide points: Those achieving complete response showed baseline diversity like newly diagnosed patients.

Time point noted: cycle 4 day 1 (C4D1), after 6 weeks of nivolumab. Every single patient, without exception, relapsed after autologous stem cell transplantation, and brentuximab vedotin exposure varied. Thawed PBMCs yielded CD4+ T cells through magnetic negative selection. Produced via immunoSEQ multiplex PCR; TCRdb's table is partial and in-frame only. The sample shows about 30,000 clones, approximately 80% of them seen only once. The TCR sequence derives from a human donor with classical Hodgkin lymphoma. The sample here was CD4+ T cells from blood, taken before the fourth cycle of nivolumab.

CDR3 DNA: TGCGCCAGCAGCTTAGCCTACAATGAGCAGTTCTTC. Its translation: CASSLAYNEQFF. V and J are TRBV5-1 and TRBJ2-1; D gene unclear. The CDR3 contains 12 residues. The germline V and J ends were trimmed by 2 bases and 2 bases, with 2 bases remaining between them. In germline, CDR1 is SGHRS, CDR2 YFSETQ.